Presented here are 9 T cell receptor beta chains from one specimen sequenced in a study of T cell responses to AZD1222 COVID-19 vaccine. The assay was immunoSEQ multiplex PCR, and TCRdb's table has in-frame clones only and misses some. The profile shows about 140,000 clones, approximately 90% of them singletons. Specimen: peripheral blood, collected 28 days after the second AZD1222 dose. These receptors originate from an adult who received the AZD1222 COVID-19 vaccine.

The chain has TRBV7-9 and TRBJ1-1; D is perhaps TRBD1 (5 bases). Trimming stripped 1 base from V and 4 bases from J, with 16 bases between. Germline CDR1 reads SEHNR; CDR2 reads FQNEAQ (reference sequence). This CDR3 comprises 16 residues. The CDR3 reads CASSLGSLTVGTEAFF. In nucleotides, the CDR3 is TGTGCCAGCAGCTTAGGGTCTTTGACAGTTGGCACTGAAGCTTTCTTT.

The sample holds a few counts of this clone. The chain employs TRBV21-1 and TRBJ2-3. TRBV21-1 is marked as a pseudogene. The CDR3 has 16 amino acids. CDR3 in amino acids: CASPRGSVRGTDTQYF. The CDR3 coding sequence is TGTGCCAGCCCCCGGGGCAGCGTTCGTGGCACAGATACGCAGTATTTT.

V gene TRBV24-1 combines with J gene TRBJ2-1, with 11 bases aligning to TRBD2. V was clipped by 4 bases and J by 4 bases; unmatched bases: 2. This CDR3 is built from 15 residues. Germline V gene data show CDR1 as KGHDR and CDR2 as SFDVKD. The CDR3, as DNA: TGTGCCACCAGTGACCGGACTAGCGGGTACAATGAGCAGTTCTTC. Protein sequence: CATSDRTSGYNEQFF.

V usage is TRBV7-2 and J usage is TRBJ1-2, with 9 bases that match TRBD1. The germline CDR1 and CDR2 sequences are SGHTA and FQGNSA. Unmatched junction bases numbered 4, after V lost 5 bases and J lost 0 bases. The CDR3 runs 15 residues. The CDR3 loop reads CASSTWDRANYGYTF. In DNA, the CDR3 is TGTGCCAGCAGCACATGGGACAGGGCTAACTATGGCTACACCTTC.

J is TRBJ2-1 and V is TRBV18; D might be TRBD2 (6 bases). V lost 6 bases, J lost 6 bases, and 12 bases lay in between. The CDR3 consists of 13 residues. Per the germline V gene, CDR1 is KGHSH and CDR2 is LQKENI. The CDR3 loop reads CASSLSGGNEQFF. The CDR3 region has the DNA TGTGCCAGCTCCCTATCCGGGGGCAATGAGCAGTTCTTC.

The chain is built from TRBV19 and TRBJ2-1; 9 bases agree with TRBD2. Germline CDR1 LNHDA, CDR2 SQIVND (reference sequence). The CDR3 spans 12 residues. The ends lost 9 bases at V and 9 bases at J; junction bases unmatched: 6. The CDR3: CASGKTSGEQFF. CDR3 in DNA: TGTGCCAGCGGTAAGACTAGCGGTGAGCAGTTCTTC.

As DNA, the CDR3 is TGTGCCAGTATCACAGGGGGCGCTGGGGCCAACGTCCTGACTTTC. As protein: CASITGGAGANVLTF. The gene calls are TRBV7-2 and TRBJ2-6; 9 positions match TRBD1. This CDR3 is built from 15 residues. Germline CDR1 and CDR2: SGHTA and FQGNSA. J lost 2 bases, V lost 9 bases, and 5 bases had no gene match. The full variable domain, completed using reference TRBV7-2 and TRBJ2-6, is GAGVSQSPSNKVTEKGKDVELRCDPISGHTALYWYRQSLGQGLEFLIYFQGNSAPDKSGLPSDRFSAERTGGSVSTLTIQRTQQEDSAVYLCASITGGAGANVLTFGAGSRLTVL.

This clone was seen only once. J is TRBJ2-1 and V is TRBV29-1; TRBD1 or TRBD2 may be the D gene (5 bases each). The CDR3 has 15 residues. Per germline, CDR1 SQVTM and CDR2 ANQGSEA. V was trimmed by 7 bases and J by 0 bases, leaving 16 bases between them. Here the CDR3 reads CSGECRDRSYNEQFF. The CDR3 nucleotides read TGCAGCGGTGAGTGCCGGGACCGCTCCTACAATGAGCAGTTCTTC.

The CDR3 reads CASSEVSPNQPQHF. For the CDR3, the DNA is TGCGCCAGCAGTGAGGTCTCCCCCAATCAGCCCCAGCATTTT. The chain carries TRBV10-1 and TRBJ1-5; D uncertain. This CDR3 has 14 residues. The ends were cut back, 2 bases at V and 3 bases at J, with 8 bases in the middle. Germline V gene lookup returns CDR1 WNHNN and CDR2 SYGVQD (reference sequence).